This paragraph covers one TCR beta chain sequence. The trim removed 4 bases at V and 3 bases at J, leaving 2 bases unmatched. This CDR3 comprises 13 residues. Germline V CDR1 and CDR2: MDHEN, SYDVKM. This sample was taken from a study of T cell changes during pregnancy in multiple sclerosis. The method was immunoSEQ multiplex PCR; TCRdb's version includes in-frame clones alone and lacks a portion of them. The sample carries 30,000 to 40,000 clones, approximately 88% recorded once. The sample was CD8+ T cells from peripheral blood mononuclear cells, taken before pregnancy. This rearrangement joins TRBV28 to TRBJ2-7, with 8 bases lining up with TRBD1. This clonotype originated in a female donor with multiple sclerosis, enrolled in a pregnancy study. The CDR3, as DNA: TGTGCCAGCAGTTACGACAGGGGCTACGAGCAGTACTTC. Translated, it gives CASSYDRGYEQYF.